The 4 T cell receptor beta chains given below trace back to one sample, sequenced in a study of blood T cell repertoires in COVID-19. Here immunoSEQ multiplex PCR was the method, and the copy in TCRdb shows in-frame clones only, minus some. Here the sample spans 65,000 to 75,000 clones, about four fifths being singletons. Sequenced sample: peripheral blood. All receptors come from a woman aged 60-75 years with acute or convalescent COVID-19.

This clone appeared a single time. The rearrangement links TRBV10-3 to TRBJ1-4; D not certain. Germline V gives CDR1 ENHRY, CDR2 SYGVKD. Trimming stripped 5 bases from V and 8 bases from J, with 12 bases between. This CDR3 region has 13 residues. The DNA for the CDR3 is TGTGCCATCAGTCTAGTTAGTGGGGAAAAACTGTTTTTT. Protein sequence: CAISLVSGEKLFF.

The chain combines TRBV12-3 or TRBV12-4 with TRBJ1-2; the D gene is possibly TRBD1 (6 bases). V was cut by 6 bases and J by 4 bases, with 9 bases left in between. The CDR3 spans 12 residues. The CDR3 here is CASRLQGYGYTF. For the CDR3, the DNA is TGTGCCAGCAGACTACAGGGCTATGGCTACACCTTC.

The V call is TRBV6-5, the J call TRBJ2-7, with TRBD2 matching over 7 bases. The CDR3 length is 12 residues. Germline CDR1 MNHEY, CDR2 SVGAGI. V was pared by 6 bases and J by 7 bases, with 6 bases of the junction left unmatched. The CDR3 sequence is CASRILAREQYF. The CDR3 region has the DNA TGTGCCAGCAGGATACTAGCGAGGGAGCAGTACTTC.

J is TRBJ2-1 and V is TRBV5-1, with 14 bases fitting TRBD2. The germline gives CDR1 SGHRS, CDR2 YFSETQ. V trimming: 3 bases; J trimming: 7 bases; junction bases outside the gene matches: 6. The CDR3 length is 16 residues. In nucleotides, the CDR3 is TGCGCCAGCAGCTGGGGGACTAGCGGGGGCTCTAATGAGCAGTTCTTC. Its protein is CASSWGTSGGSNEQFF.